Reported below is one T cell receptor (beta chain). The CDR3 runs to 14 residues. Germline CDR1 reads SEHNR; CDR2 reads FQNEAQ (reference sequence). V lost 5 bases to trimming and J lost 6 bases; unmatched junction nucleotides: 7. The source of the sample is a study of cytomegalovirus exposure and HLA in healthy donors. PCR used 60 Vbeta primers and 13 Jbeta primers. Assay used: immunoSEQ multiplex PCR; TCRdb lists only in-frame clones, some missing. The sample holds under 130,000 clones, roughly 71% seen once. The chain links TRBV7-9 to TRBJ1-2, with TRBD1 matching 9 bases. What was sequenced was PBMCs. This TCR was recovered from a man between 35 and 55 years old in good health and CMV-seropositive. The CDR3 coding sequence is TGTGCCAGCAGCCCGCGGACAGGGGAGCATGGCTACACCTTC. Protein sequence: CASSPRTGEHGYTF.